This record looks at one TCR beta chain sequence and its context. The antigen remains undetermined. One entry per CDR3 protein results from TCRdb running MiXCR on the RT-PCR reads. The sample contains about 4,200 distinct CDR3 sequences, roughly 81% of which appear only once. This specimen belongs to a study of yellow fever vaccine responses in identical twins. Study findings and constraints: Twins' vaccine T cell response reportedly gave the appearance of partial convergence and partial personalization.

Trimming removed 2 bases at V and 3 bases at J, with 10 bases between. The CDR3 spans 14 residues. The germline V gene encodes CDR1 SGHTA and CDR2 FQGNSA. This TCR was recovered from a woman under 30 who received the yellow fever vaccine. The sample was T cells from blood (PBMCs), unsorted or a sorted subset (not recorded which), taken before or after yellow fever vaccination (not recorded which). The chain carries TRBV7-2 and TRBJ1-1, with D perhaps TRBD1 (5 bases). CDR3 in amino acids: CASSLLGRDTEAFF. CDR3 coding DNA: TGTGCCAGCAGCTTACTGGGGCGGGACACTGAAGCTTTCTTT.